This passage covers 27 T cell receptor beta chains from one sample sequenced in a study of control samples from healthy donors and cancer patients. Clones were read by immunoSEQ multiplex PCR, and TCRdb kept only the in-frame ones, dropping some. The sample consists of roughly 100,000 clones, about 91% of them appearing once. The sequenced material came from blood. These receptor sequences come from a man aged 30 to 39 in good health.

V and J are TRBV30 and TRBJ2-7, with no clear D. Germline V gene sequence: CDR1 GTSNPN, CDR2 SVGIG (reference sequence). The CDR3 extends over 11 amino acids. V lost 0 bases to trimming and J lost 4 bases, with 4 bases between them. CDR3 region: CAWSVSYEQYF. The CDR3 bases are TGTGCCTGGAGTGTAAGTTACGAGCAGTACTTC. Filled out from reference TRBV30 and TRBJ2-7, the complete variable domain reads SQTIHQWPATLVQPVGSPLSLECTVEGTSNPNLYWYRQAAGRGLQLLFYSVGIGQISSEVPQNLSASRPQDRQFILSSKKLLLSDSGFYLCAWSVSYEQYFGPGTRLTVT.

V gene TRBV18 combines with J gene TRBJ2-1; 9 nucleotides align to TRBD2. Per the germline V gene, CDR1 is KGHSH and CDR2 is LQKENI. The CDR3 consists of 16 residues. The V gene end was trimmed by 2 bases and the J gene end by 2 bases; junction bases not matched to a gene: 4. The CDR3 nucleotides are TGTGCCAGCTCACCAACTAGCGGGCAGACCTACAATGAGCAGTTCTTC. Protein sequence: CASSPTSGQTYNEQFF.

V is TRBV6-2 or TRBV6-3 and J is TRBJ2-1; D is unclear. The germline V gene has CDR1 MNHEY and CDR2 SVGEGT. The ends were cut back, 0 bases at V and 6 bases at J, with 9 bases in the middle. The CDR3 runs 14 residues. The CDR3 nucleotides are TGTGCCAGCAGTTACTCGTCCTGGAGCAATGAGCAGTTCTTC. Translation gives CASSYSSWSNEQFF.

This clone was seen just once. V usage is TRBV5-1 and J usage is TRBJ2-3; 9 nucleotides line up with TRBD2. Germline-derived CDR1 and CDR2 are SGHRS and YFSETQ. The length of the CDR3 is 17 residues. The V and J ends lost 4 bases and 2 bases, in that order; junction bases with no gene match: 11. CDR3 sequence reads: CASSPRGSGSVTDTQYF. In DNA form, the CDR3 reads TGCGCCAGCAGCCCGCGGGGTAGCGGGAGTGTCACAGATACGCAGTATTTT.

The chain joins TRBV19 to TRBJ1-1; a weak D match, TRBD1 (5 bases). Trimming removed 2 bases at V and 1 base at J, with 11 bases between. Germline V gene data show CDR1 as LNHDA and CDR2 as SQIVND (reference sequence). The CDR3 is made up of 15 amino acids. DNA of the CDR3: TGTGCCAGTAGTATATCTTTGGGGGGGAACACTGAAGCTTTCTTT. The encoded protein is CASSISLGGNTEAFF.

The genes are TRBV7-2 and TRBJ2-7, with 9 bases fitting TRBD2. The germline gives CDR1 SGHTA, CDR2 FQGNSA. The CDR3 runs 14 residues. The trim removed 6 bases at V and 3 bases at J, leaving 6 bases unmatched. The CDR3 region has the DNA TGTGCCAGCAGGCCTAGCGGGACACGCTACGAGCAGTACTTC. Its translation: CASRPSGTRYEQYF.

The chain links TRBV27 to TRBJ1-1, with D unresolved. CDR1 is MNHEY, CDR2 SMNVEV, per germline (reference sequence). The ends were cut back, 3 bases at V and 1 base at J, with 6 bases in the middle. The CDR3 loop spans 13 amino acids. CDR3 sequence (DNA): TGTGCCAGCAGTTTGGGGTGGAACACTGAAGCTTTCTTT. It is translated as CASSLGWNTEAFF.

The chain recombines TRBV21-1 with TRBJ2-5; TRBD1, the D gene given by the table, was not confirmed from the DNA. TRBV21-1 is recorded as a pseudogene. This CDR3 is built from 15 residues. The DNA of the CDR3 is TGTGCCAGCAGCAAAGTAGGGGGAGATCGGGAGACCCAGTACTTC. It is translated as CASSKVGGDRETQYF.

The genes are TRBV28 and TRBJ1-1, with D unresolved. The CDR3 length is 14 residues. Germline assignment: CDR1 MDHEN and CDR2 SYDVKM. Trimming stripped 1 base from V and 2 bases from J, with 8 bases between. The CDR3 region has the DNA TGTGCCAGCAGTTTATTCCGGACTAACACTGAAGCTTTCTTT. This codes for CASSLFRTNTEAFF.

This chain joins TRBV19 and TRBJ1-5; 7 bases are shared with TRBD1. The J segment lost 4 bases and the V segment lost 8 bases, leaving 5 bases of the junction unmatched. The CDR3 sequence is 13 residues long. Germline CDR1 is LNHDA and CDR2 is SQIVND (reference sequence). CDR3 loop: CASQDRANQPQHF. The CDR3 DNA reads TGTGCCAGTCAAGACAGGGCAAATCAGCCCCAGCATTTT.

The chain recombines TRBV7-2 with TRBJ2-7; TRBD1 matches at 7 bases. The V segment lost 4 bases and the J segment 3 bases; nucleotides outside the gene matches: 6. The CDR3 length is 14 residues. Germline values: CDR1 SGHTA, CDR2 FQGNSA. The CDR3 DNA reads as TGTGCCAGCAGCTCAACCCGACAGGGCTACGAGCAGTACTTC. Translation: CASSSTRQGYEQYF. The variable domain in full, with the rest retrieved from reference TRBV7-2 and TRBJ2-7, is GAGVSQSPSNKVTEKGKDVELRCDPISGHTALYWYRQSLGQGLEFLIYFQGNSAPDKSGLPSDRFSAERTGGSVSTLTIQRTQQEDSAVYLCASSSTRQGYEQYFGPGTRLTVT.

This sequence joins TRBV4-2 and TRBJ1-2; TRBD1 matches 9 bases. Trimming cost V 0 bases and J 8 bases; bases outside gene matches: 10. Germline values: CDR1 LGHNA, CDR2 YNFKEQ. This CDR3 is built from 16 residues. For the CDR3, the DNA is TGTGCCAGCAGCCAAGATAAGGGACAGGGAGGTCGCGGCTACACCTTC. Translated: CASSQDKGQGGRGYTF.

V and J are TRBV14 and TRBJ2-1; 10 bases match TRBD2. The CDR3 sequence is 16 residues long. J gave up 8 bases and V 0 bases, and 7 bases lay outside the gene matches. From germline, CDR1 is SGHDN and CDR2 FVKESK. The CDR3 coding sequence is TGTGCCAGCAGCCAAGAAAAGCGGGAGGGCCGCGATGAGCAGTTCTTC. It translates to CASSQEKREGRDEQFF.

V usage is TRBV3-1 (or the pseudogene TRBV3-2) and J usage is TRBJ1-1; 7 bases map to TRBD1. Trimming removed 1 base from V and 1 base from J; junction bases left unmatched: 9. The CDR3 is 17 amino acids. Germline values: CDR1 LGHDT, CDR2 YNNKEL (reference sequence). CDR3 in DNA: TGTGCCAGCAGCCAAGCAAAGGGGGCAGTGGGGAACACTGAAGCTTTCTTT. Translated: CASSQAKGAVGNTEAFF.

The V and J genes are TRBV30 and TRBJ1-1; D not certain. CDR1 GTSNPN and CDR2 SVGIG come from the germline V gene (reference sequence). V lost 1 base to trimming and J lost 11 bases, with 8 bases between them. The CDR3 runs 10 residues. CDR3 amino acids: CAWSDSAAFF. The CDR3 nucleotides read TGTGCCTGGAGTGACAGCGCGGCTTTCTTT.

V usage is TRBV7-9 and J usage is TRBJ1-3, with D possibly TRBD1 on 5 matching bases. V was clipped by 0 bases and J by 0 bases, with 9 bases between them. The CDR3 is 16 residues long. Germline-derived CDR1 and CDR2 are SEHNR and FQNEAQ (reference sequence). CDR3 residues: CASSLAQGHSGNTIYF. For the CDR3, the DNA is TGTGCCAGCAGCTTAGCGCAGGGTCACTCTGGAAACACCATATATTTT.

V gene TRBV11-3 combines with J gene TRBJ2-1; 8 bases match TRBD2. The CDR3 extends over 14 amino acids. CDR1 and CDR2 from the germline V gene are SGHNT and YENEEA. The V segment lost 1 base and the J segment 8 bases; nucleotides outside the gene matches: 4. The CDR3 nucleotides read TGTGCCAGCAGCTTAGGGTTCGGGGGGGATGAGCAGTTCTTC. It encodes CASSLGFGGDEQFF.

This chain links TRBV5-1 with TRBJ2-3; D possibly corresponds to TRBD2 (5 bases). CDR1 is SGHRS, CDR2 YFSETQ, per germline. The CDR3 covers 16 residues. Trimming stripped 0 bases from V and 0 bases from J, with 11 bases between. In DNA form, the CDR3 reads TGCGCCAGCAGCTTGGCAACAGCGGCTAGCACAGATACGCAGTATTTT. Translating gives CASSLATAASTDTQYF.

The V and J genes are TRBV7-9 and TRBJ1-1, with a weak D call TRBD1 (5 bases). The germline V gene encodes CDR1 SEHNR and CDR2 FQNEAQ (reference sequence). Trimming left V 3 bases short and J 4 bases short, with 9 bases between. The CDR3 totals 13 residues. CDR3 in amino acids: CASSFSTGTEAFF. The DNA for the CDR3 is TGTGCCAGCAGCTTTTCAACAGGCACTGAAGCTTTCTTT.

V usage is TRBV7-9 and J usage is TRBJ2-3; D unclear. This CDR3 comprises 14 residues. Germline-derived CDR1 and CDR2 are SEHNR and FQNEAQ (reference sequence). V shed 5 bases and J shed 2 bases, with 11 bases lying between them. The CDR3 loop reads CASSHNPDTDTQYF. CDR3 DNA sequence: TGTGCCAGCAGCCACAATCCGGACACAGATACGCAGTATTTT.

This clone has a handful of counts. J is TRBJ1-2 and V is TRBV7-9; D may be TRBD1 (6 bases). The CDR3 runs to 15 residues. V lost 2 bases and J lost 2, with 12 bases in between. Germline CDR1 and CDR2: SEHNR and FQNEAQ (reference sequence). The CDR3 nucleotides read TGTGCCAGCAGCTTAATTTTGGGACAAAACTATGGCTACACCTTC. Translating it yields CASSLILGQNYGYTF.

This clone came up once. The rearrangement links TRBV29-1 to TRBJ1-4; a weak D match, TRBD1 (5 bases). There are 14 residues in the CDR3. Germline loops: CDR1 SQVTM, CDR2 ANQGSEA. The V end was cut by 4 bases, the J end by 3 bases, with 12 bases between. In nucleotides, the CDR3 is TGCAGCGTTGCAAGAACAGGATCTAATGAAAAACTGTTTTTT. Its translation: CSVARTGSNEKLFF.

The chain employs TRBV7-2 and TRBJ2-7; 9 nucleotides agree with TRBD2. The CDR3 is made up of 14 amino acids. Losses at the gene ends were 3 bases for V and 6 bases for J; bases not matched to a gene: 6. The germline gives CDR1 SGHTA, CDR2 FQGNSA. The CDR3 spells CASSFGLAGSEQYF. CDR3 in DNA: TGTGCCAGCAGCTTCGGCCTAGCGGGATCCGAGCAGTACTTC.

The chain combines TRBV19 with TRBJ1-3; D might be TRBD1 (6 bases). Trimming removed 9 bases at V and 2 bases at J, with 14 bases between. The CDR3 consists of 14 residues. Germline V lookup: CDR1 LNHDA, CDR2 SQIVND (reference sequence). The CDR3 loop is CASLGGLPGNTIYF. CDR3 DNA sequence: TGTGCCAGCCTAGGGGGACTACCTGGAAACACCATATATTTT.

V usage is TRBV5-5 and J usage is TRBJ2-5; TRBD1 aligns across 7 bases. The junction had 1 base not matched to a gene; V was cut back by 4 bases and J by 1 base. This CDR3 is built from 13 residues. The germline CDR1 and CDR2 sequences are SGHKS and YYEKEE (reference sequence). CDR3 nucleotides: TGTGCCAGCAGCCCAGGGGGCCAAGAGACCCAGTACTTC. It specifies CASSPGGQETQYF.

The chain has TRBV4-1 and TRBJ2-6; D gene unclear. The CDR3 is 16 amino acids. V shed 2 bases and J shed 1 base, with 9 bases lying between them. The V gene's germline CDR1 is MGHRA and CDR2 YSYEKL. In DNA, the CDR3 is TGCGCCAGCAGCCAACCTCGTCCGTCTGGGGCCAACGTCCTGACTTTC. This translates into CASSQPRPSGANVLTF.

The chain recombines TRBV7-2 with TRBJ2-1; tentatively, D is TRBD2 (6 bases). The CDR3 runs 14 residues. The germline gives CDR1 SGHTA, CDR2 FQGNSA. V was clipped by 0 bases and J by 7 bases, with 10 bases between them. In DNA form, the CDR3 reads TGTGCCAGCAGCTTAGCACCGGGGGTGAATGAGCAGTTCTTC. It encodes CASSLAPGVNEQFF. Complete variable domain (other parts from reference TRBV7-2 and TRBJ2-1): GAGVSQSPSNKVTEKGKDVELRCDPISGHTALYWYRQSLGQGLEFLIYFQGNSAPDKSGLPSDRFSAERTGGSVSTLTIQRTQQEDSAVYLCASSLAPGVNEQFFGPGTRLTVL.